The TCR beta chain under discussion was sequenced for a study of T cells after yellow fever vaccination. Broader study findings: Within FACS-sorted repertoires, abundant clonotypes contaminating from the bulk population could be present.

V gave up 3 bases and J gave up 6 bases; unmatched junction bases: 6. The CDR3 covers 15 residues. CDR1 is SGHTA and CDR2 is FQGNSA in the germline V gene. On this clonotype: Antigen unknown.

One entry per CDR3 protein, called by TCRdb with MiXCR from the 5' RACE reads. Here the sample spans 510,000 or so distinct CDR3 sequences, 15% to 20% being singletons. The J gene is TRBJ1-5, the V gene TRBV7-2; 9 nucleotides align to TRBD1. This clonotype originated in a young man who received the YFV17D yellow fever vaccine. The material was PBMCs, obtained 15 days after the yellow fever booster vaccination. The CDR3 loop is CASSFLGQGTQPQHF. CDR3 sequence (DNA): TGTGCCAGCAGCTTTTTAGGACAGGGGACTCAGCCCCAGCATTTT.